This T cell receptor beta chain was captured by sequencing in a study of blood T cell repertoires in COVID-19. About the study: There were acute and convalescent COVID-19 samples, and they came from the United States, Italy and Spain. Sources were T cells, B-cell-depleted T cells, or PBMCs; the material itself was cDNA or gDNA.

This table comes from immunoSEQ multiplex PCR, and its TCRdb copy is limited to in-frame clones, with some not included. The sample gives under 300,000 clones, roughly 80% of which show up once; more than 9.5% is in the top ten. After removal of 4 bases from V and 3 bases from J, the junction contained 3 bases not matched to a gene. Germline V gene data show CDR1 as SGHDT and CDR2 as YYEEEE. The CDR3 covers 14 residues. This receptor was obtained from an elderly woman with acute or convalescent COVID-19. The sample consisted of peripheral blood. The chain has TRBV5-6 and TRBJ2-5, with 10 bases lining up with TRBD2. The DNA of the CDR3 is TGTGCCAGCAGCGCCGGACTAGCGGAAGAGACCCAGTACTTC. This sequence encodes CASSAGLAEETQYF. Based on the CDR3 plus reference TRBV5-6 and TRBJ2-5, the full variable domain is DAGVTQSPTHLIKTRGQQVTLRCSPKSGHDTVSWYQQALGQGPQFIFQYYEEEERQRGNFPDRFSGHQFPNYSSELNVNALLLGDSALYLCASSAGLAEETQYFGPGTRLLVL.